These T cell receptor beta chains were read from a single sample in a study of shared clonotypes between healthy human individuals. Data came from immunoSEQ multiplex PCR; TCRdb stores just in-frame clones and leaves some out. The sample has about 1.5 million clones, 95% to 99% seen once. Sequenced: naive CD4+ T cells sorted from blood. Receptors were obtained from a man aged 25 to 40 in good health. Both conserved end residues are part of each CDR3. The order of the fields is J gene, clone size, D gene, V gene, CDR3 DNA, CDR3 protein. The D gene is left open where the match is weak. A row's size may be missing; if present it is once, few, many or a size class.

TRBJ2-3 NA NA TRBV18 TGTGCCAGCTCACCTGACAGAGGAGATACGCAGTATTTT CASSPDRGDTQYF
TRBJ2-6 NA NA TRBV6-5 TGTGCCAGCAGTTACAAGAACTCTGGGGCCAACGTCCTGACTTTC CASSYKNSGANVLTF
TRBJ2-2 once TRBD1 TRBV9 TGTGCCAGCAGCGTGAGGGCGACAGGGCCAGGTGGCGGGGAGCTGTTTTTT CASSVRATGPGGGELFF
TRBJ1-2 NA TRBD1 TRBV28 TGTGCCAGCAGTTCTACAGGGGCTCCTAACTATGGCTACACCTTC CASSSTGAPNYGYTF
TRBJ2-2 NA TRBD1 TRBV27 TGTGCCAGCAAAACTGAAAGGACAGGGACCGGGGAGCTGTTTTTT CASKTERTGTGELFF
TRBJ2-7 NA NA TRBV5-1 TGCGCCAGCAGCTTGTCCGGCGCCTACGAGCAGTACTTC CASSLSGAYEQYF
TRBJ2-3 NA NA TRBV5-5 TGTGCCAGCAGCTTGCTTGATACGCAGTATTTT CASSLLDTQYF
TRBJ1-2 NA NA TRBV6-1 TGTGCCAGCAGTGAAGGGTCTTTCAGGGCGGAAGGCTACACCTTC CASSEGSFRAEGYTF
TRBJ1-2 once TRBD1 TRBV7-2 TGTGCCAGCAGCATATCGGGACAGGGAAGTGACGGCTACACCTTC CASSISGQGSDGYTF
TRBJ2-2 NA NA TRBV7-8 TGTGCCAGCAGCCCGGGACGGAGGCCCGACACCGGGGAGCTGTTTTTT CASSPGRRPDTGELFF